Below are 9 T cell receptor beta chains sequenced from a single sample in a study of blood T cell repertoires in COVID-19. Sequencing was performed with immunoSEQ multiplex PCR; in TCRdb, only in-frame clones are kept and a portion is missing. Here the sample spans 200,000 to 300,000 clones, about 86% being singletons. Input material: peripheral blood. These receptors originate from a man aged 60 to 75 with acute or convalescent COVID-19.

V is TRBV7-2 and J is TRBJ2-5, with a tentative D call TRBD2 (6 bases). The CDR3 is made up of 14 amino acids. Trimming cost V 4 bases and J 5 bases, with 14 bases left between them. The germline CDR1 and CDR2 sequences are SGHTA and FQGNSA. The CDR3 DNA is TGTGCCAGCAGCTCTACGGGGGATTTGGAGACCCAGTACTTC. This gives the protein CASSSTGDLETQYF.

V is TRBV7-9 and J is TRBJ1-2; D perhaps matches TRBD1 (5 bases). The germline V and J ends were trimmed by 2 bases and 6 bases, with 13 bases remaining between them. The CDR3 is made up of 14 amino acids. Germline lookup yields CDR1 SEHNR and CDR2 FQNEAQ (reference sequence). The CDR3 loop is CASSLLARVDGYTF. The DNA for the CDR3 is TGTGCCAGCAGCTTATTGGCCAGGGTGGATGGCTACACCTTC. Using reference TRBV7-9 and TRBJ1-2 for the parts outside the CDR3, the full variable domain is DTGVSQNPRHKITKRGQNVTFRCDPISEHNRLYWYRQTLGQGPEFLTYFQNEAQLEKSRLLSDRFSAERPKGSFSTLEIQRTEQGDSAMYLCASSLLARVDGYTFGSGTRLTVV.

This rearrangement joins TRBV5-1 to TRBJ2-5, with D maybe TRBD1 (5 bases). Trimming left V 0 bases short and J 5 bases short, with 14 bases between. This CDR3 region has 15 residues. Germline values: CDR1 SGHRS, CDR2 YFSETQ. The CDR3 coding sequence is TGCGCCAGCAGCTTGGCGGATAACCCAGGGGAGACCCAGTACTTC. Protein sequence: CASSLADNPGETQYF.

The chain is built from TRBV28 and TRBJ2-1; 7 nucleotides agree with TRBD2. V trimming: 11 bases; J trimming: 3 bases; junction bases outside the gene matches: 4. CDR1 is MDHEN, CDR2 SYDVKM, per germline. This CDR3 is 12 amino acids long. This CDR3 is CAGGRGYNEQFF. Written as DNA, the CDR3 is TGTGCCGGGGGGAGGGGCTACAATGAGCAGTTCTTC.

The chain joins TRBV4-2 to TRBJ2-2; D gene ambiguous. The ends were cut back, 3 bases at V and 4 bases at J, with 12 bases in the middle. Per germline, CDR1 LGHNA and CDR2 YNFKEQ. The CDR3 length is 15 residues. CDR3 nucleotides: TGTGCCAGCAGCCAGTTGCTATCAATCACCGGGGAGCTGTTTTTT. Its protein product is CASSQLLSITGELFF.

This chain uses TRBV11-2 with TRBJ2-7; 7 bases line up with TRBD1. The CDR3 runs to 12 residues. CDR1 and CDR2 from the germline V gene are SGHAT and FQNNGV. Trimming took 0 bases from V and 10 from J; bases not matched to a gene: 3. The CDR3 coding sequence is TGTGCCAGCAGCTTAGAGGACAGGCTTCAGTACTTC. Encoded protein: CASSLEDRLQYF. Filled out from reference TRBV11-2 and TRBJ2-7, the complete variable domain reads EAGVAQSPRYKIIEKRQSVAFWCNPISGHATLYWYQQILGQGPKLLIQFQNNGVVDDSQLPKDRFSAERLKGVDSTLKIQPAKLEDSAVYLCASSLEDRLQYFGPGTRLTVT.

This chain links TRBV2 with TRBJ1-3, with no clear D. V was trimmed by 7 bases and J by 1 base, leaving 11 bases between them. CDR1 is SNHLY, CDR2 FYNNEI, per germline. The CDR3 contains 14 residues. The CDR3 sequence: CASTEQRSGNTIYF. CDR3 coding DNA: TGTGCCAGCACCGAACAGAGATCTGGAAACACCATATATTTT.

The chain joins TRBV19 to TRBJ2-3; D might be TRBD1 (6 bases). The CDR3 is 14 amino acids. CDR1 is LNHDA, CDR2 SQIVND, per germline (reference sequence). Trimming removed 8 bases from V and 0 bases from J, with 12 bases in between. CDR3: CASRDTSSTDTQYF. Written as DNA, the CDR3 is TGTGCCAGTCGGGACACCTCTAGCACAGATACGCAGTATTTT.

This CDR3 reads CSPAGSHEQYF. CDR3 in DNA: TGCAGCCCGGCGGGGAGCCACGAGCAGTACTTC. The chain joins TRBV20-1 to TRBJ2-7; D possibly corresponds to TRBD2 (6 bases). The CDR3 contains 11 residues. Germline V lookup: CDR1 DFQATT, CDR2 SNEGSKA (reference sequence).